Sequencing of this T cell receptor beta chain was carried out in a study of T-cell memory formation after mild COVID-19. The study's findings and limits: Researchers found some responding clones in pre-infection memory, a sign that cross-reactive memory joined. Contracting CD4+ clones sat mainly in CM and EM; CD8+ in EMRA.

Concerning this clonotype: What it recognizes is unknown.

With constant-segment primers, 5'RACE yielded cDNA libraries of TCR alpha and TCR beta that carried sample barcodes and UMIs. TCRdb re-called the 5' RACE reads with MiXCR, one entry per CDR3 protein. The sample lists fewer than 350,000 distinct CDR3 sequences, roughly 15% occurring once. The sample comprised PBMCs or a T cell subset sorted from them (not recorded which). The receptor was derived from a man younger than 35 who had mild COVID-19 (a few samples of this study predate the infection). Cell type and time point are not known.

The CDR3 loop reads CASSPGVGHYEQYF. The CDR3 DNA reads as TGCGCCAGCAGCCCGGGTGTAGGCCACTACGAGCAGTACTTC. The V and J genes are TRBV5-1 and TRBJ2-7; D not resolved. The germline V gene encodes CDR1 SGHRS and CDR2 YFSETQ. Trimming stripped 4 bases from V and 3 bases from J, with 14 bases between. This CDR3 contains 14 residues.